The entry below describes one T cell receptor (beta chain). Its antigen is as yet unknown. This record belongs to a study of cytomegalovirus exposure and HLA in healthy donors. About the study: A prior analysis found 117 million unique TCR beta sequences from some 200 million T cells. Study results and limitations: Earlier analysis yielded a pattern in which most TCR beta V segments were productive about 87% or about 30% of the time.

Healthy donors of bone marrow made up the group. PCR used 60 Vbeta primers and 13 Jbeta primers. Libraries were prepared by immunoSEQ multiplex PCR; TCRdb keeps only in-frame clonotypes and omits some of them. Among about 150,000 clones listed, about 64% were seen once. Sequencing used PBMCs. The receptor was isolated from a middle-aged woman in good health and CMV-seronegative.

The CDR3 DNA reads TGTGCCAGCAGCCCGACGAGGGGGAGACAGGGGGCTTACGAGCAGTACTTC. It translates to CASSPTRGRQGAYEQYF. The genes are TRBV7-2 and TRBJ2-7; 10 bases fit TRBD1. V shed 5 bases and J 4 bases; nucleotides not matched to a gene: 14. The germline CDR1 and CDR2 sequences are SGHTA and FQGNSA. The CDR3 has 17 amino acids.